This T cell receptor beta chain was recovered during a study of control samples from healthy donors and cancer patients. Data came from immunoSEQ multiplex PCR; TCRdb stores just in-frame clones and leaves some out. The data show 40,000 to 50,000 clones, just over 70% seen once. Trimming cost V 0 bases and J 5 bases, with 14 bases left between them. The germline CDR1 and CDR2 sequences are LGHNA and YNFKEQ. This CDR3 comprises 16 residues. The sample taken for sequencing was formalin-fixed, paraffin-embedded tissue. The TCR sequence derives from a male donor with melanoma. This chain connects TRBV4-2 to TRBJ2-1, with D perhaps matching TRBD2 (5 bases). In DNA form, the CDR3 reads TGTGCCAGCAGCCAAGATCCAAGGGCGCGGGACAATGAGCAGTTCTTC. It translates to CASSQDPRARDNEQFF.